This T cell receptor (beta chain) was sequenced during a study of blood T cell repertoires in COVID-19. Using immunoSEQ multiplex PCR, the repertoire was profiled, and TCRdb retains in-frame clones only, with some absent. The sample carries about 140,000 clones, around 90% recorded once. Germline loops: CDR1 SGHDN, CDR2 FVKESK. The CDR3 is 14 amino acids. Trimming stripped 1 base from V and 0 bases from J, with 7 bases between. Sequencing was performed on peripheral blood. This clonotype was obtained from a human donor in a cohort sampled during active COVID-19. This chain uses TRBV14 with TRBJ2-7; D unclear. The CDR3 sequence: CASSQVASSYEQYF. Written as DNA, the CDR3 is TGTGCCAGCAGCCAAGTGGCCAGCTCCTACGAGCAGTACTTC.